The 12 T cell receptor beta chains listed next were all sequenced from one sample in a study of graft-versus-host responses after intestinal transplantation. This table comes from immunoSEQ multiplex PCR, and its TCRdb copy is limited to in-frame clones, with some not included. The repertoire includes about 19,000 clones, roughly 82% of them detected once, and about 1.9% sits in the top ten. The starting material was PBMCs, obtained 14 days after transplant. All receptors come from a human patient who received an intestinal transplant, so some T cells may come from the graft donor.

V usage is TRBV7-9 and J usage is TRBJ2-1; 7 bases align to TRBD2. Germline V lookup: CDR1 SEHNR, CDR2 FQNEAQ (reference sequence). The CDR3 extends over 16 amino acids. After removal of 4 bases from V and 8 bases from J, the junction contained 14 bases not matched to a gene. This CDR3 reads CASSYVASGFGDEQFF. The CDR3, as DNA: TGTGCCAGCAGCTACGTCGCTAGCGGATTCGGTGATGAGCAGTTCTTC.

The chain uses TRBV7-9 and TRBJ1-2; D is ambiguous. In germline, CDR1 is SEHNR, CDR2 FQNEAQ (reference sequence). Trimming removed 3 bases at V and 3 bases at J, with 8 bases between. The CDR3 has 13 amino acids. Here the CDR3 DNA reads TGTGCCAGCAGCTTGGACGGAGACTATGGCTACACCTTC. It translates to CASSLDGDYGYTF.

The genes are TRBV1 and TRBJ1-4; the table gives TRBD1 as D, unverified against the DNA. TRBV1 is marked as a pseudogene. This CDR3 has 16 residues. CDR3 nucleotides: TGCACCAGCACTCAACAACCGGGACAGCCTAATGAAAAACTGTTTTTT. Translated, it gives CTSTQQPGQPNEKLFF.

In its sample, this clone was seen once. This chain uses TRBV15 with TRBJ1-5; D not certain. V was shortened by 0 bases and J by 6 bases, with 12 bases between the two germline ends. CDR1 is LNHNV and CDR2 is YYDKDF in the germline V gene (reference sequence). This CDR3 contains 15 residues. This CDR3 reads CATSRDKDFGQPQHF. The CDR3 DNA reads TGTGCCACCAGCAGAGATAAGGATTTTGGTCAGCCCCAGCATTTT.

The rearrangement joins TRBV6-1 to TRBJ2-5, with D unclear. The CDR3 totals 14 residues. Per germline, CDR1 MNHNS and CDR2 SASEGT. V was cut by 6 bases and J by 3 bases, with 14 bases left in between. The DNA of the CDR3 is TGTGCCAGCAGCGCCGGACCGCGAGAAGAGACCCAGTACTTC. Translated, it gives CASSAGPREETQYF.

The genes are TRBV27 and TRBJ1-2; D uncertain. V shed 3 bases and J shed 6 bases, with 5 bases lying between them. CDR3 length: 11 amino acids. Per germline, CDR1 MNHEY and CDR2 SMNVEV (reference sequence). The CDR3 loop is CASSFSDGYTF. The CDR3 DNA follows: TGTGCCAGCAGTTTTTCTGATGGCTACACCTTC.

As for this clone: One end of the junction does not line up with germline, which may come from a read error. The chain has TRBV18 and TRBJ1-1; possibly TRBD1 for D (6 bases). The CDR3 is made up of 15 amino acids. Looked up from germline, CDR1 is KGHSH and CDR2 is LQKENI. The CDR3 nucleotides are TGTGCCGGCTCACCACGTCAGGGGCCGGGGACTGAAGCTTTCTTT. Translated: CAGSPRQGPGTEAFF.

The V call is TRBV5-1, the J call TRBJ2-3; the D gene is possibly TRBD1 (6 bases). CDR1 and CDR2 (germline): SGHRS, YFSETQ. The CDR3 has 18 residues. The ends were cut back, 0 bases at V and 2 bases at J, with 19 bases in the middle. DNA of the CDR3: TGCGCCAGCAGCTTGGGCCCCACAGGGAAAGCAAACACAGATACGCAGTATTTT. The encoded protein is CASSLGPTGKANTDTQYF.

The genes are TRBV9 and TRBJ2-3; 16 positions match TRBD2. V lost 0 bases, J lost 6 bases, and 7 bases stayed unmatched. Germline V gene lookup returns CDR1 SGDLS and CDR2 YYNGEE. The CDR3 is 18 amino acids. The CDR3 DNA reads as TGTGCCAGCAGCGTAGAGGGACTAGCGGGAGGGGGTGTTGATACGCAGTATTTT. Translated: CASSVEGLAGGGVDTQYF.

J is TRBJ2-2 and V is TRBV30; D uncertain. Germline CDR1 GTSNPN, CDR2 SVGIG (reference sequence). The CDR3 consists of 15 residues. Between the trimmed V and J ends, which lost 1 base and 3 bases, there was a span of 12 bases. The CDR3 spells CAWSGVGSYTGELFF. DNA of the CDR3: TGTGCCTGGAGTGGGGTCGGGTCTTACACCGGGGAGCTGTTTTTT.

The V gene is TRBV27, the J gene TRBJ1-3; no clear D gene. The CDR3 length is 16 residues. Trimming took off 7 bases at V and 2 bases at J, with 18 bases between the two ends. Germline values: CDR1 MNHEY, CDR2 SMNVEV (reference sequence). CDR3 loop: CASKINGIEAGNTIYF. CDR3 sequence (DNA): TGTGCCAGCAAGATAAACGGGATTGAAGCTGGAAACACCATATATTTT.

CDR3 sequence (DNA): TGTGCCAGCAGTGAAACACTGACGAACACCGGGGAGCTGTTTTTT. Translated: CASSETLTNTGELFF. The rearrangement joins TRBV2 to TRBJ2-2, with D unresolved. There are 15 residues in the CDR3. Germline V gene data show CDR1 as SNHLY and CDR2 as FYNNEI. V was trimmed by 2 bases and J by 0 bases, leaving 7 bases between them. The whole variable domain, remainder taken from reference TRBV2 and TRBJ2-2, is EPEVTQTPSHQVTQMGQEVILRCVPISNHLYFYWYRQILGQKVEFLVSFYNNEISEKSEIFDDQFSVERPDGSNFTLKIRSTKLEDSAMYFCASSETLTNTGELFFGEGSRLTVL.